These 16 T cell receptor beta chains share one sample of origin, sequenced in a study of shared clonotypes between healthy human individuals. TCRdb's copy holds only in-frame clones and misses some; the assay was immunoSEQ multiplex PCR. The repertoire holds millions of clones, with about 95% as singletons. CD45RO-negative CD8 cells positively selected for CCR7 made up the naive population, which excluded terminally differentiated effector memory CD45RA+ cells. The sequencing sample was made of naive CD8+ T cells sorted from blood. All receptors come from a man between 18 and 29 years old in good health.

V usage is TRBV2 and J usage is TRBJ1-4; D is unresolved. The CDR3 length is 15 residues. The ends were cut back, 2 bases at V and 0 bases at J, with 7 bases in the middle. Per the germline V gene, CDR1 is SNHLY and CDR2 is FYNNEI. The CDR3 sequence: CASSEWIATNEKLFF. Here the CDR3 DNA reads TGTGCCAGCAGTGAATGGATTGCAACTAATGAAAAACTGTTTTTT.

This chain uses TRBV4-2 with TRBJ1-4; 9 bases line up with TRBD1. Per the germline V gene, CDR1 is LGHNA and CDR2 is YNFKEQ. V shed 3 bases, J shed 7 bases, and the junction held 3 bases outside the gene matches. The CDR3 is 14 amino acids. In DNA form, the CDR3 reads TGTGCCAGCAGCCAGGGACAGGGAGGTGAAAAACTGTTTTTT. This translates into CASSQGQGGEKLFF.

This chain uses TRBV5-6 with TRBJ1-2, with a tentative D call TRBD1 (5 bases). V lost 3 bases, J lost 3 bases, and 15 bases lay in between. CDR1 SGHDT and CDR2 YYEEEE come from the germline V gene. CDR3 length equals 15 residues. The CDR3 region is CASSSTREGDYGYTF. CDR3 bases: TGTGCCAGCAGCTCGACGAGGGAAGGGGACTATGGCTACACCTTC.

The rearrangement links TRBV9 to TRBJ2-7; tentative D call: TRBD2 (7 bases). V shed 3 bases and J shed 6 bases, with 22 bases lying between them. CDR3 size: 16 residues. Germline CDR1 is SGDLS and CDR2 is YYNGEE. The CDR3 DNA follows: TGTGCCAGCAGCGCTGCGGGAGATACAGGGTTCAGCGAGCAGTACTTC. Translation: CASSAAGDTGFSEQYF.

In this sample, this clone turned up once. The rearrangement joins TRBV11-2 to TRBJ1-4; no reliable D call. This CDR3 spans 15 amino acids. Germline assignment: CDR1 SGHAT and CDR2 FQNNGV. Trimming cost V 0 bases and J 3 bases, with 8 bases left between them. The CDR3 DNA reads TGTGCCAGCAGCTTAGAGCTGGCTGCTAATGAAAAACTGTTTTTT. This encodes CASSLELAANEKLFF. The variable domain in full, completed from reference TRBV11-2 and TRBJ1-4, reads EAGVAQSPRYKIIEKRQSVAFWCNPISGHATLYWYQQILGQGPKLLIQFQNNGVVDDSQLPKDRFSAERLKGVDSTLKIQPAKLEDSAVYLCASSLELAANEKLFFGSGTQLSVL.

This chain uses TRBV29-1 with TRBJ2-2, with D perhaps TRBD1 or TRBD2 (6 bases each). Germline V gives CDR1 SQVTM, CDR2 ANQGSEA. This CDR3 region has 13 residues. Trimming left V 4 bases short and J 4 bases short, with 10 bases between. The CDR3 sequence is CSVAGASTGELFF. The CDR3 nucleotides read TGCAGCGTTGCGGGGGCTAGCACCGGGGAGCTGTTTTTT.

The chain recombines TRBV9 with TRBJ2-7; D call uncertain. Between the trimmed V and J ends, which lost 0 bases and 3 bases, there was a span of 13 bases. The CDR3 is made up of 15 amino acids. Looked up from germline, CDR1 is SGDLS and CDR2 is YYNGEE. DNA of the CDR3: TGTGCCAGCAGCGTAGGGGTAGGGTCGGACTACGAGCAGTACTTC. Protein: CASSVGVGSDYEQYF. The full variable domain, its missing parts supplied by reference TRBV9 and TRBJ2-7, is DSGVTQTPKHLITATGQRVTLRCSPRSGDLSVYWYQQSLDQGLQFLIQYYNGEERAKGNILERFSAQQFPDLHSELNLSSLELGDSALYFCASSVGVGSDYEQYFGPGTRLTVT.

The chain recombines TRBV5-6 with TRBJ2-5; the match to TRBD1 covers 7 bases. Per the germline V gene, CDR1 is SGHDT and CDR2 is YYEEEE. The CDR3 runs to 15 residues. V gave up 4 bases and J gave up 2 bases; unmatched junction bases: 8. The CDR3 nucleotides read TGTGCCAGCAGCACCGGGACAGATTGGCAAGAGACCCAGTACTTC. Translation gives CASSTGTDWQETQYF. Full variable domain (outside the CDR3, taken from reference TRBV5-6 and TRBJ2-5): DAGVTQSPTHLIKTRGQQVTLRCSPKSGHDTVSWYQQALGQGPQFIFQYYEEEERQRGNFPDRFSGHQFPNYSSELNVNALLLGDSALYLCASSTGTDWQETQYFGPGTRLLVL.

This chain's CDR3 is CAWSAITRVYTGELFF. The CDR3 bases are TGTGCCTGGAGCGCTATTACACGAGTATACACCGGGGAGCTGTTTTTT. The rearrangement links TRBV30 to TRBJ2-2; no clear D gene. The germline V and J ends were trimmed by 3 bases and 3 bases, with 17 bases remaining between them. Germline lookup yields CDR1 GTSNPN and CDR2 SVGIG (reference sequence). The CDR3 spans 16 residues.

This clone was detected only once. The chain couples TRBV5-8 to TRBJ1-5; 7 bases are a match to TRBD1. The length of the CDR3 is 15 residues. V lost 0 bases, J lost 6 bases, and 6 bases stayed unmatched. CDR1 SGHTS and CDR2 YDEGEE come from the germline V gene. The chain's CDR3 is CASSLDATGTQPQHF. As DNA, the CDR3 is TGTGCCAGCAGCTTGGATGCGACAGGGACTCAGCCCCAGCATTTT.

With regard to this clone: The same CDR3 also results from other DNA sequences found in this sample. The chain joins TRBV28 to TRBJ2-7; TRBD1 matches 8 bases. This CDR3 is built from 14 residues. Germline trimming cut 1 base from V and 3 bases from J; bases unmatched to any gene: 2. The V gene's germline CDR1 is MDHEN and CDR2 SYDVKM. The CDR3 loop is CASSLSGQDYEQYF. CDR3 bases: TGTGCCAGCAGTTTATCGGGACAGGACTACGAGCAGTACTTC.

As for this clone: Other nucleotide sequences from this sample produce the same CDR3. The J gene is TRBJ1-1, the V gene TRBV5-1, with 8 bases aligning to TRBD1. J gave up 1 base and V 4 bases, and 0 bases lay outside the gene matches. Germline lookup yields CDR1 SGHRS and CDR2 YFSETQ. The CDR3 runs to 13 residues. DNA of the CDR3: TGCGCCAGCAGCGACAGGGGGAACACTGAAGCTTTCTTT. Translating it yields CASSDRGNTEAFF.

This chain links TRBV9 with TRBJ2-2; 13 bases fit TRBD2. There are 17 residues in the CDR3. Germline-derived CDR1 and CDR2 are SGDLS and YYNGEE. The V segment lost 2 bases and the J segment 5 bases; nucleotides outside the gene matches: 6. The CDR3 spells CASSVGLAGVETGELFF. The CDR3 DNA sequence: TGTGCCAGCAGCGTTGGACTAGCGGGAGTCGAAACCGGGGAGCTGTTTTTT.

The chain couples TRBV29-1 to TRBJ2-7; D is undetermined. The V gene lost 4 bases and the J gene lost 7 bases, with 11 bases spanning the gap. The V gene's germline CDR1 is SQVTM and CDR2 ANQGSEA. This CDR3 is built from 11 residues. The CDR3 spells CSVVFYGEQYF. The CDR3 DNA reads TGCAGCGTTGTTTTTTACGGGGAGCAGTACTTC.

The chain couples TRBV4-1 to TRBJ1-1, with 8 bases aligning to TRBD1. V gave up 4 bases and J gave up 6 bases; unmatched junction bases: 7. Germline lookup yields CDR1 MGHRA and CDR2 YSYEKL. The CDR3 extends over 14 amino acids. The CDR3 nucleotides read TGCGCCAGCAGCCTCTCCAGGGGGCACGCTGAAGCTTTCTTT. Translated: CASSLSRGHAEAFF.

For this clone: The sample contains more than one DNA sequence encoding this CDR3. The rearrangement joins TRBV11-2 to TRBJ2-2; D not certain. CDR3 length: 14 residues. Germline V gene sequence: CDR1 SGHAT, CDR2 FQNNGV. Trimming took 3 bases from V and 2 from J, leaving 7 bases between them. This chain's CDR3 is CASSLGSNTGELFF. The CDR3 bases are TGTGCCAGCAGCTTGGGCAGTAACACCGGGGAGCTGTTTTTT.